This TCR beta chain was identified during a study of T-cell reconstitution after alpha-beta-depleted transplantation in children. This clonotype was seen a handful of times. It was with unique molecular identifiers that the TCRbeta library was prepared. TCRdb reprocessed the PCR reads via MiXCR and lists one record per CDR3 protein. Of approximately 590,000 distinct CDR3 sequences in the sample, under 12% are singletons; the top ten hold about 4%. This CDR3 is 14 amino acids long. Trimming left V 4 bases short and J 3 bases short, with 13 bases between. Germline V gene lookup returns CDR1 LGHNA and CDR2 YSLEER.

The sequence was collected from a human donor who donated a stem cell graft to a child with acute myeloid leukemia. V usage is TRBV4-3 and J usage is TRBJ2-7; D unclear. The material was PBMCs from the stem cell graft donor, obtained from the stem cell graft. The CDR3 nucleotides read TGCGCCAGCAGCCTCGAACCGGGCAGCTACGAGCAGTACTTC. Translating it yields CASSLEPGSYEQYF.